This TCR beta chain was obtained from a study of blood T cell repertoires in COVID-19. Across the whole study: Sites across the United States, Italy and Spain contributed samples from acute and convalescent COVID-19.

Generated by immunoSEQ multiplex PCR, the TCRdb table keeps only in-frame clones and is missing some. The sample consists of tens of thousands of clones, 84% of them appearing once. V was clipped by 2 bases and J by 0 bases, with 10 bases between them. CDR1 LNHDA and CDR2 SQIVND come from the germline V gene (reference sequence). This CDR3 has 15 residues. The rearrangement joins TRBV19 to TRBJ1-2; D gene ambiguous. The sequence was collected from a man between 50 and 59 years old with active or convalescent COVID-19. Material: peripheral blood. The CDR3, as DNA: TGTGCCAGTAGTATACAGGCAGATCCTAACTATGGCTACACCTTC. Its translation is CASSIQADPNYGYTF.